This passage covers 29 T cell receptor beta chains from one sample sequenced in a study of shared clonotypes between healthy human individuals. The method was immunoSEQ multiplex PCR; TCRdb's version includes in-frame clones alone and lacks a portion of them. Of about 2,500,000 clones listed, roughly nine tenths were seen once; the top ten hold roughly 0.13%. Source material: naive CD4+ T cells sorted from blood. Subset specified: CD45RA+ positively selected. These receptors all stem from a young man in good health.

V and J are TRBV5-5 and TRBJ1-3; a weak D match, TRBD1 (5 bases). Between the trimmed V and J ends, which lost 1 base and 7 bases, there was a span of 18 bases. The CDR3 contains 16 residues. Germline V gene sequence: CDR1 SGHKS, CDR2 YYEKEE (reference sequence). Here the CDR3 reads CASSLLGDWKTNTIYF. The CDR3 coding sequence is TGTGCCAGCAGCTTGTTGGGGGATTGGAAGACGAACACCATATATTTT. Filled out from reference TRBV5-5 and TRBJ1-3, the complete variable domain reads DAGVTQSPTHLIKTRGQQVTLRCSPISGHKSVSWYQQVLGQGPQFIFQYYEKEERGRGNFPDRFSARQFPNYSSELNVNALLLGDSALYLCASSLLGDWKTNTIYFGEGSWLTVV.

The chain has TRBV4-3 and TRBJ1-2; D unresolved. The V gene's germline CDR1 is LGHNA and CDR2 YSLEER. Trimming pared 0 bases from V and 5 bases from J, leaving 13 bases between. The CDR3 contains 15 residues. This CDR3 is CASSQDRGGPYGYTF. The DNA for the CDR3 is TGCGCCAGCAGCCAAGATAGAGGAGGTCCTTATGGCTACACCTTC.

Notes on this clone: Other nucleotide sequences from this sample produce the same CDR3. V usage is TRBV6-5 and J usage is TRBJ2-3, with D perhaps TRBD2 (7 bases). CDR1 is MNHEY and CDR2 is SVGAGI in the germline V gene. V lost 5 bases and J lost 6, with 15 bases in between. This CDR3 comprises 14 residues. In nucleotides, the CDR3 is TGTGCCAGCAGTCGAGGGGGGGGCAGTGATACGCAGTATTTT. This sequence encodes CASSRGGGSDTQYF.

The chain recombines TRBV7-9 with TRBJ2-2; no reliable D call. The V gene lost 5 bases and the J gene lost 0 bases, with 10 bases spanning the gap. The germline V gene has CDR1 SEHNR and CDR2 FQNEAQ (reference sequence). The CDR3 consists of 15 residues. CDR3 protein: CASSLGASNTGELFF. Written as DNA, the CDR3 is TGTGCCAGCAGCCTGGGTGCCTCGAACACCGGGGAGCTGTTTTTT.

The V call is TRBV2, the J call TRBJ1-4; unclear D gene. Trimming removed 4 bases from V and 0 bases from J, with 9 bases in between. CDR1 SNHLY and CDR2 FYNNEI come from the germline V gene. The CDR3 loop spans 15 amino acids. Written as DNA, the CDR3 is TGTGCCAGCAGTGTGGGAGCCGCAACTAATGAAAAACTGTTTTTT. Residues: CASSVGAATNEKLFF.

The rearrangement joins TRBV7-2 to TRBJ1-3; tentatively, D is TRBD1 (6 bases). Germline values: CDR1 SGHTA, CDR2 FQGNSA. The CDR3 runs to 14 residues. Trimming took off 1 base at V and 5 bases at J, with 9 bases between the two ends. Here the CDR3 reads CASSLDRARNTIYF. The CDR3 nucleotides are TGTGCCAGCAGCTTAGACAGGGCCCGAAACACCATATATTTT.

This clone was recorded a few times. The rearrangement links TRBV7-8 to TRBJ1-5; D remains unclear. The V and J ends lost 2 bases and 3 bases respectively, with 5 bases between them. The germline CDR1 and CDR2 sequences are SGHVS and FQNEAQ. This CDR3 is 13 amino acids long. The CDR3 nucleotides are TGTGCCAGCAGCTTAAGGATCAATCAGCCCCAGCATTTT. This codes for CASSLRINQPQHF.

As regards this clone: This sample also contains other DNA sequences that code for the same CDR3. This chain uses TRBV9 with TRBJ2-2; TRBD1 might be the D (6 bases). V lost 3 bases, J lost 2 bases, and 8 bases lay in between. The CDR3 is made up of 14 amino acids. The V gene's germline CDR1 is SGDLS and CDR2 YYNGEE. CDR3 loop: CASSGRGNTGELFF. The CDR3 nucleotides read TGTGCCAGCAGCGGCAGGGGTAACACCGGGGAGCTGTTTTTT.

The CDR3 bases are TGTGCCAGCAGTGAAGGTGGGGTCCAGGGTTCACCCCTCCACTTT. It is translated as CASSEGGVQGSPLHF. This chain joins TRBV6-1 and TRBJ1-6; D perhaps matches TRBD1 (5 bases). The CDR3 covers 15 residues. Germline CDR1 MNHNS, CDR2 SASEGT. V lost 1 base to trimming and J lost 9 bases, with 13 bases between them.

The gene calls are TRBV4-3 and TRBJ2-1; D remains ambiguous. V was pared by 0 bases and J by 6 bases, with 12 bases between. The CDR3 runs to 15 residues. Germline-derived CDR1 and CDR2 are LGHNA and YSLEER. DNA of the CDR3: TGCGCCAGCAGCCAAGATAGCCGGGTTATCAATGAGCAGTTCTTC. Amino acid sequence: CASSQDSRVINEQFF.

V usage is TRBV5-5 and J usage is TRBJ2-7, with TRBD2 as a possible D gene (6 bases). Trimming cost V 3 bases and J 2 bases, with 9 bases left between them. CDR3 length: 13 amino acids. Germline lookup yields CDR1 SGHKS and CDR2 YYEKEE (reference sequence). The CDR3 is CASSSGGAYEQYF. Written as DNA, the CDR3 is TGTGCCAGCAGCTCAGGCGGGGCCTACGAGCAGTACTTC.

V and J are TRBV7-2 and TRBJ1-6, with 10 bases aligning to TRBD1. The CDR3 runs 15 residues. Trimming took 0 bases from V and 9 from J; bases not matched to a gene: 2. Germline assignment: CDR1 SGHTA and CDR2 FQGNSA. CDR3 sequence: CASSLAGTGVSPLHF. Written as DNA, the CDR3 is TGTGCCAGCAGCTTAGCTGGGACAGGGGTTTCACCCCTCCACTTT.

The chain has TRBV11-2 and TRBJ2-3, with a tentative D call TRBD2 (7 bases). Germline CDR1 and CDR2: SGHAT and FQNNGV. The CDR3 spans 16 residues. V was cut by 5 bases and J by 4 bases, with 19 bases left in between. CDR3 in DNA: TGTGCCAGCAGCGGCCTGCCGGGGGGCTTGTCAGATACGCAGTATTTT. Protein sequence: CASSGLPGGLSDTQYF.

V usage is TRBV5-4 and J usage is TRBJ1-4, with 9 positions matching TRBD1. V dropped 4 bases and J dropped 5; count of bases not matched to a gene: 3. The CDR3 runs to 14 residues. Germline CDR1 SGHNT, CDR2 YYREEE (reference sequence). The CDR3 DNA is TGTGCCAGCAGCCGGGGGACAGGGAATGAAAAACTGTTTTTT. It translates to CASSRGTGNEKLFF.

CDR3 DNA: TGTGCCATCAGTGGGGACGGCTACGAGCAGTACTTC. Its translation is CAISGDGYEQYF. The chain couples TRBV10-3 to TRBJ2-7; D possibly matches TRBD1 or TRBD2 (5 bases each). Germline V gene sequence: CDR1 ENHRY, CDR2 SYGVKD. The CDR3 is made up of 12 amino acids. Trimming cost V 4 bases and J 3 bases, with 7 bases left between them.

This chain uses TRBV11-2 with TRBJ1-2; 10 positions match TRBD1. The germline V gene has CDR1 SGHAT and CDR2 FQNNGV. This CDR3 comprises 14 residues. V was clipped by 5 bases and J by 2 bases; unmatched bases: 2. The CDR3 sequence is CASSRDRGNYGYTF. The CDR3, as DNA: TGTGCCAGCAGCCGGGACAGGGGAAACTATGGCTACACCTTC.

The chain carries TRBV28 and TRBJ1-4; 9 bases line up with TRBD1. This CDR3 comprises 14 residues. Germline CDR1 is MDHEN and CDR2 is SYDVKM. Trimming took 5 bases from V and 5 from J; bases not matched to a gene: 3. CDR3 coding DNA: TGTGCCAGCAGTCGACAGGGGGGAAATGAAAAACTGTTTTTT. Protein sequence: CASSRQGGNEKLFF.

Turning to this clone: Other DNA sequences in this sample translate to the same CDR3. The chain has TRBV7-2 and TRBJ2-5; D gene ambiguous. Trimming removed 2 bases from V and 1 base from J, with 8 bases in between. Germline V gene data show CDR1 as SGHTA and CDR2 as FQGNSA. The CDR3 is 14 residues long. CDR3 protein: CASSLFGSQETQYF. For the CDR3, the DNA is TGTGCCAGCAGCTTATTTGGGTCCCAAGAGACCCAGTACTTC.

This chain uses TRBV29-1 with TRBJ2-3; D not resolved. From germline, CDR1 is SQVTM and CDR2 ANQGSEA. Trimming cost V 2 bases and J 4 bases, with 10 bases left between them. The CDR3 sequence is 13 residues long. The chain's CDR3 is CSVEPRGSDTQYF. The CDR3 nucleotides are TGCAGCGTTGAACCCCGTGGATCAGATACGCAGTATTTT.

This chain connects TRBV2 to TRBJ2-2; maybe TRBD2 (5 bases). V dropped 4 bases and J dropped 3 bases, with 9 bases sitting between them. CDR3 length: 14 residues. Germline V gene data show CDR1 as SNHLY and CDR2 as FYNNEI. In nucleotides, the CDR3 is TGTGCCAGCAGTGCTAGGGAGCACACCGGGGAGCTGTTTTTT. Protein sequence: CASSAREHTGELFF.

The chain combines TRBV9 with TRBJ2-1, with 7 bases matching TRBD1. V lost 3 bases and J lost 4; bases outside the gene matches: 7. The CDR3 contains 15 residues. Germline CDR1 is SGDLS and CDR2 is YYNGEE. The CDR3 DNA reads as TGTGCCAGCAGCGCGACCGGACAGGAGTACAATGAGCAGTTCTTC. Its translation: CASSATGQEYNEQFF.

This clone was observed once. This chain uses TRBV6-6 with TRBJ1-1; 8 nucleotides align to TRBD1. This CDR3 has 15 amino acids. Per germline, CDR1 MNHNY and CDR2 SVGAGI (reference sequence). The ends lost 6 bases at V and 0 bases at J; junction bases unmatched: 6. The DNA of the CDR3 is TGTGCCAGCAGCCGACTGACAGGGGTGAACACTGAAGCTTTCTTT. Encoded protein: CASSRLTGVNTEAFF.

CDR3 DNA sequence: TGCAGCGTTGAAGCGGTTCGAGGCTATGGCTACACCTTC. As protein: CSVEAVRGYGYTF. The V call is TRBV29-1, the J call TRBJ1-2, with no clear D. Per germline, CDR1 SQVTM and CDR2 ANQGSEA. V lost 1 base to trimming and J lost 4 bases, with 10 bases between them. The CDR3 contains 13 residues.

V and J are TRBV6-1 and TRBJ2-5; a weak D match, TRBD1 (6 bases). The DNA end lines up better with TRBJ2-7; the J call may be wrong. This CDR3 has 14 amino acids. CDR1 is MNHNS, CDR2 SASEGT, per germline. The DNA for the CDR3 is TGTGCCAGCAGAGCGGCAGGGGAGCCTGACGAGCAGTACTTC. This gives the protein CASRAAGEPDEQYF.

V gene TRBV9 combines with J gene TRBJ2-4; D tentatively fits TRBD1 or TRBD2 (5 bases each). The CDR3 sequence is 16 residues long. V shed 3 bases and J shed 0 bases, with 13 bases lying between them. Germline assignment: CDR1 SGDLS and CDR2 YYNGEE. The CDR3 DNA reads TGTGCCAGCAGCGGGGACGGGGAAATAGCCAAAAACATTCAGTACTTC. It codes for CASSGDGEIAKNIQYF.

The V call is TRBV28, the J call TRBJ2-3, with D tentatively TRBD1 or TRBD2 (5 bases each). The germline gives CDR1 MDHEN, CDR2 SYDVKM. The CDR3 loop spans 14 amino acids. Trimming shortened V by 8 bases and J by 6 bases, and 18 bases separated the two germline ends. The CDR3 spells CASVEVGELDTQYF. DNA of the CDR3: TGTGCCAGCGTTGAAGTGGGGGAATTGGATACGCAGTATTTT. The full variable domain, with the rest looked up from reference TRBV28 and TRBJ2-3, is DVKVTQSSRYLVKRTGEKVFLECVQDMDHENMFWYRQDPGLGLRLIYFSYDVKMKEKGDIPEGYSVSREKKERFSLILESASTNQTSMYLCASVEVGELDTQYFGPGTRLTVL.

The V and J genes are TRBV2 and TRBJ1-1; tentative D call: TRBD1 (6 bases). The CDR3 is 14 amino acids. The ends were cut back, 8 bases at V and 1 base at J, with 14 bases in the middle. Germline values: CDR1 SNHLY, CDR2 FYNNEI. The CDR3 is CASVKQGTNTEAFF. The DNA for the CDR3 is TGTGCCAGCGTGAAACAGGGAACGAACACTGAAGCTTTCTTT.

The V call is TRBV7-8, the J call TRBJ2-2; 7 bases match TRBD1. The CDR3 has 16 amino acids. Per germline, CDR1 SGHVS and CDR2 FQNEAQ. V lost 0 bases, J lost 6 bases, and 7 bases stayed unmatched. CDR3: CASSLARQGESGELFF. The CDR3, as DNA: TGTGCCAGCAGCTTAGCGCGGCAGGGGGAATCCGGGGAGCTGTTTTTT.

The chain couples TRBV18 to TRBJ2-3, with TRBD1 identical over 7 bases. Germline V gives CDR1 KGHSH, CDR2 LQKENI. This CDR3 has 19 residues. Trimming cost V 4 bases and J 2 bases; bases outside gene matches: 18. The CDR3 is CASSRNQLRQGLDTDTQYF. The CDR3 DNA sequence: TGTGCCAGCTCACGTAATCAATTAAGACAGGGTCTCGACACAGATACGCAGTATTTT.